These 22 T cell receptor beta chains came from one sample sequenced in a study of beta chain features in type 1 diabetes. Study-level findings and limits: A moderate, significant TCRB CDR3 shortening appeared in type 1 diabetes across four CD4+ subsets.

No antigen has been assigned to these receptors. The sequenced template was cDNA made from the entire isolated RNA. Sequencing was performed with immunoSEQ multiplex PCR; in TCRdb, only in-frame clones are kept and a portion is missing. This table has under 150,000 clones, 15% to 20% appearing once. The specimen was central memory CD4+ T cells from blood. The receptors stem from a man aged 18 to 30 with type 1 diabetes.

This clone came up many times. This chain joins TRBV5-4 and TRBJ1-2; D may be TRBD1 (6 bases). The V gene's germline CDR1 is SGHNT and CDR2 YYREEE (reference sequence). Trimming stripped 5 bases from V and 8 bases from J, with 19 bases between. The CDR3 runs to 14 residues. The DNA for the CDR3 is TGTGCCAGCAGGGGGGCGGGACAAGGGCCCGGCTACACCTTC. Translating it yields CASRGAGQGPGYTF.

This clone occurred many times. The same CDR3 can be traced to other DNA sequences in this sample. This chain connects TRBV20-1 to TRBJ2-1, with D perhaps matching TRBD1 (6 bases). This CDR3 comprises 11 residues. Germline V gives CDR1 DFQATT, CDR2 SNEGSKA (reference sequence). Trimming removed 1 base from V and 13 bases from J, with 11 bases in between. CDR3 in amino acids: CSARAGTPQFF. The CDR3 nucleotides are TGCAGTGCTAGAGCCGGGACACCCCAGTTCTTC.

This chain connects TRBV5-5 to TRBJ2-3; D remains unclear. Germline V gene lookup returns CDR1 SGHKS and CDR2 YYEKEE (reference sequence). Trimming shortened V by 0 bases and J by 5 bases, and 4 bases separated the two germline ends. The CDR3 consists of 12 residues. The CDR3 region has the DNA TGTGCCAGCAGCTTGGTGGTAGATACGCAGTATTTT. Amino acid sequence: CASSLVVDTQYF.

This clone was counted many times. This chain connects TRBV7-2 to TRBJ2-1; D remains unclear. V shed 1 base and J shed 13 bases, with 11 bases lying between them. Germline CDR1 reads SGHTA; CDR2 reads FQGNSA. The length of the CDR3 is 12 residues. CDR3 residues: CASSLGQTLQFF. The CDR3 region has the DNA TGTGCCAGCAGCTTAGGGCAGACACTACAGTTCTTC.

This clone was seen just once. The chain carries TRBV9 and TRBJ2-7; a possible D gene is TRBD1 (6 bases). The germline V gene encodes CDR1 SGDLS and CDR2 YYNGEE. The CDR3 contains 13 residues. V lost 3 bases to trimming and J lost 6 bases, with 13 bases between them. The CDR3, as DNA: TGTGCCAGCAGCGCGGAGCAGGGGATCGAGCAGTACTTC. Translated: CASSAEQGIEQYF.

This clone was counted a few times. The rearrangement links TRBV10-3 to TRBJ2-1, with D unclear. Germline assignment: CDR1 ENHRY and CDR2 SYGVKD. The CDR3 has 15 amino acids. Trimming left V 0 bases short and J 5 bases short, with 11 bases between. DNA for the CDR3: TGTGCCATCAGTGAGTCGAATAGGATTAACAATGAGCAGTTCTTC. Translating gives CAISESNRINNEQFF.

The chain recombines TRBV2 with TRBJ2-7; D is perhaps TRBD1 or TRBD2 (5 bases each). CDR3 length equals 13 residues. Per germline, CDR1 SNHLY and CDR2 FYNNEI. The V gene lost 8 bases and the J gene lost 6 bases, with 17 bases spanning the gap. CDR3 nucleotides: TGTGCCAGCTCCGGGACCCTTGGGGTCGAGCAGTACTTC. It encodes CASSGTLGVEQYF. Looking up the rest from reference TRBV2 and TRBJ2-7 gives the full variable domain: EPEVTQTPSHQVTQMGQEVILRCVPISNHLYFYWYRQILGQKVEFLVSFYNNEISEKSEIFDDQFSVERPDGSNFTLKIRSTKLEDSAMYFCASSGTLGVEQYFGPGTRLTVT.

The chain is built from TRBV7-2 and TRBJ1-2; D might be TRBD1 (6 bases). The CDR3 runs 14 residues. Germline CDR1 SGHTA, CDR2 FQGNSA. Between the trimmed V and J ends, which lost 5 bases and 5 bases, there was a span of 15 bases. CDR3 in DNA: TGTGCCAGCAGCCCCCGGACAGTTTTTTATGGCTACACCTTC. Protein sequence: CASSPRTVFYGYTF.

For this clone: Additional DNA sequences in this sample encode the identical CDR3. The DNA for the CDR3 is TGTGCCAGCAGTTTATCGGGACAGGGGGCCAACGAGCAGTACTTC. Protein product: CASSLSGQGANEQYF. The rearrangement links TRBV28 to TRBJ2-7; 12 positions match TRBD1. V trimming: 1 base; J trimming: 5 bases; junction bases outside the gene matches: 3. The CDR3 has 15 residues. Germline V lookup: CDR1 MDHEN, CDR2 SYDVKM.

This clone was detected ten times or more. Other nucleotide sequences in the sample specify the same CDR3. V gene TRBV14 combines with J gene TRBJ2-6; D gene ambiguous. The CDR3 loop spans 13 amino acids. V gave up 1 base and J gave up 2 bases, with 0 bases separating them. The germline CDR1 and CDR2 sequences are SGHDN and FVKESK. CDR3: CASSQAGANVLTF. CDR3 bases: TGTGCCAGCAGCCAAGCTGGGGCCAACGTCCTGACTTTC.

This sequence joins TRBV7-9 and TRBJ2-1; D perhaps matches TRBD2 (5 bases). This CDR3 is 13 amino acids long. With 1 base removed from V and 16 bases from J, the gap between germline ends came to 17 bases. Germline values: CDR1 SEHNR, CDR2 FQNEAQ (reference sequence). CDR3 amino acids: CASSLVQWERLFF. The CDR3 DNA is TGTGCCAGCAGCTTAGTTCAGTGGGAGAGGCTTTTCTTC. The full variable domain, in which reference TRBV7-9 and TRBJ2-1 provide the parts outside the CDR3, is DTGVSQNPRHKITKRGQNVTFRCDPISEHNRLYWYRQTLGQGPEFLTYFQNEAQLEKSRLLSDRFSAERPKGSFSTLEIQRTEQGDSAMYLCASSLVQWERLFFGPGTRLTVL.

The CDR3, as DNA: TGTGCCAGCAGCTTGATGGGGCTGAACACTGAAGCTTTCTTT. Amino acids: CASSLMGLNTEAFF. This chain connects TRBV7-8 to TRBJ1-1, with D maybe TRBD1 (5 bases). V lost 3 bases to trimming and J lost 0 bases, with 8 bases between them. The CDR3 has 14 residues. Germline CDR1 SGHVS, CDR2 FQNEAQ.

In the case of this clone: The sample holds other DNA sequences that translate to the same CDR3. J is TRBJ1-2 and V is TRBV5-1, with D possibly matching TRBD1 (5 bases). CDR1 SGHRS and CDR2 YFSETQ come from the germline V gene. The CDR3 sequence is 13 residues long. V gave up 2 bases and J gave up 3 bases, with 8 bases separating them. CDR3 protein: CASSLTGDYGYTF. The CDR3 bases are TGCGCCAGCAGCTTAACAGGAGACTATGGCTACACCTTC.

This clone was counted a few times. The V and J genes are TRBV15 and TRBJ2-2; D call uncertain. This CDR3 contains 12 residues. Germline values: CDR1 LNHNV, CDR2 YYDKDF (reference sequence). V lost 1 base, J lost 7 bases, and 4 bases lay in between. In DNA, the CDR3 is TGTGCCACCAGCAGAGTACTCGGGGAGCTGTTTTTT. Translating it yields CATSRVLGELFF.

This clone has a handful of counts. The chain is built from TRBV7-6 and TRBJ2-3; no clear D. CDR3 length: 13 amino acids. Germline V gene lookup returns CDR1 SGHVS and CDR2 FNYEAQ. Trimming took 2 bases from V and 6 from J, leaving 9 bases between them. The CDR3 coding sequence is TGTGCCAGCAGCTTAACCGGCCCCGATACGCAGTATTTT. Translation gives CASSLTGPDTQYF. The whole variable domain, remainder taken from reference TRBV7-6 and TRBJ2-3, is GAGVSQSPRYKVTKRGQDVALRCDPISGHVSLYWYRQALGQGPEFLTYFNYEAQQDKSGLPNDRFSAERPEGSISTLTIQRTEQRDSAMYRCASSLTGPDTQYFGPGTRLTVL.

This clone was seen a few times. The chain recombines TRBV29-1 with TRBJ2-7; 7 nucleotides match TRBD2. The CDR3 consists of 12 residues. CDR1 is SQVTM, CDR2 ANQGSEA, per germline. Trimming cost V 4 bases and J 3 bases; bases outside gene matches: 3. The CDR3 spells CSVGSGIYEQYF. The DNA of the CDR3 is TGCAGCGTTGGAAGCGGGATCTACGAGCAGTACTTC.

This clone was observed a handful of times. V and J are TRBV5-4 and TRBJ1-4; unclear D gene. Trimming left V 2 bases short and J 5 bases short, with 10 bases between. The CDR3 spans 14 residues. The germline V gene encodes CDR1 SGHNT and CDR2 YYREEE (reference sequence). The CDR3 nucleotides are TGTGCCAGCAGCTTAAACACACCCAATGAAAAACTGTTTTTT. Protein: CASSLNTPNEKLFF.

The chain carries TRBV7-2 and TRBJ1-1; D uncertain. This CDR3 contains 13 residues. Germline CDR1 SGHTA, CDR2 FQGNSA. Trimming removed 5 bases from V and 1 base from J, with 8 bases in between. The DNA of the CDR3 is TGTGCCAGCAGCCGAGACCAGAACACTGAAGCTTTCTTT. Its protein is CASSRDQNTEAFF.

This clone came up a few times. This chain uses TRBV7-2 with TRBJ2-1; weak D call: TRBD2 (6 bases). The CDR3 consists of 15 residues. CDR1 and CDR2 from the germline V gene are SGHTA and FQGNSA. V was trimmed by 2 bases and J by 0 bases, leaving 8 bases between them. The CDR3 bases are TGTGCCAGCAGCTTATTTAGCGGCTCCTACAATGAGCAGTTCTTC. This gives the protein CASSLFSGSYNEQFF.

This clone showed up just a few times. This sequence joins TRBV29-1 and TRBJ2-1; 11 nucleotides align to TRBD1. The CDR3 extends over 16 amino acids. Losses at the gene ends were 3 bases for V and 8 bases for J; bases not matched to a gene: 12. CDR1 and CDR2 from the germline V gene are SQVTM and ANQGSEA. In nucleotides, the CDR3 is TGCAGCGTTGACCGAGAGGGGACAGGGGGTTACGATGAGCAGTTCTTC. Its translation: CSVDREGTGGYDEQFF.

The CDR3 reads CASSRTVQETQYF. CDR3 bases: TGTGCCAGCAGCAGGACTGTGCAAGAGACCCAGTACTTC. The chain employs TRBV11-1 and TRBJ2-5, with a weak D call TRBD2 (5 bases). With 5 bases removed from V and 2 bases from J, the gap between germline ends came to 9 bases. This CDR3 is built from 13 residues. The V gene's germline CDR1 is SGHAT and CDR2 FQDESV (reference sequence). The variable domain in full, completed from reference TRBV11-1 and TRBJ2-5, reads EAEVAQSPRYKITEKSQAVAFWCDPISGHATLYWYRQILGQGPELLVQFQDESVVDDSQLPKDRFSAERLKGVDSTLKIQPAELGDSAMYLCASSRTVQETQYFGPGTRLLVL.

The chain employs TRBV27 and TRBJ2-3, with TRBD1 identical over 10 bases. The V gene end was trimmed by 4 bases and the J gene end by 5 bases; junction bases not matched to a gene: 3. The CDR3 is made up of 14 amino acids. The germline gives CDR1 MNHEY, CDR2 SMNVEV (reference sequence). For the CDR3, the DNA is TGTGCCAGCAGTTCGGGACAGGGGCTAGATACGCAGTATTTT. This encodes CASSSGQGLDTQYF.